The 7 T cell receptor beta chains listed next were all sequenced from one sample in a study of CD8 T cells in Susac syndrome. Reverse transcription of roughly 0.45 to 1 ug RNA used random hexamers. TCRdb passed the immunoSEQ multiplex PCR reads through MiXCR, listing each CDR3 protein once. The repertoire holds some 120,000 distinct CDR3 sequences, with around 92% as singletons. The sample was CD8+ T cells from PBMCs. The receptor set was obtained from a human donor in good health.

V is TRBV12-3 or TRBV12-4 and J is TRBJ2-7; 10 positions agree with TRBD1. V gave up 4 bases and J gave up 6 bases; unmatched junction bases: 9. This CDR3 spans 15 amino acids. The CDR3 spells CASSSSGDRGSEQYF. Here the CDR3 DNA reads TGTGCCAGCAGTTCCAGCGGGGACAGGGGATCCGAGCAGTACTTC.

The gene calls are TRBV7-2 and TRBJ2-5; D gene uncertain. There are 17 residues in the CDR3. Deletions cut 5 bases from V and 5 bases from J, with 24 bases between. Germline lookup yields CDR1 SGHTA and CDR2 FQGNSA. Written as DNA, the CDR3 is TGTGCCAGCAGCCCCCTTTTTCCGGCGCTAGGGATGGAGACCCAGTACTTC. Translation gives CASSPLFPALGMETQYF.

DNA for the CDR3: TGCGCCAGCAGCTTGGAGGCGGCTAGTAGCTACAATGAGCAGTTCTTC. Translating gives CASSLEAASSYNEQFF. The V call is TRBV5-1, the J call TRBJ2-1; D is unresolved. The CDR3 runs 16 residues. Trimming removed 0 bases at V and 3 bases at J, with 13 bases between. The germline V gene encodes CDR1 SGHRS and CDR2 YFSETQ. Full variable domain (remainder filled in from reference TRBV5-1 and TRBJ2-1): KAGVTQTPRYLIKTRGQQVTLSCSPISGHRSVSWYQQTPGQGLQFLFEYFSETQRNKGNFPGRFSGRQFSNSRSEMNVSTLELGDSALYLCASSLEAASSYNEQFFGPGTRLTVL.

The DNA for the CDR3 is TGCGCCAGCAGCATTGGCGGGGGCAATCAGCCCCAGCATTTT. This codes for CASSIGGGNQPQHF. V gene TRBV5-1 combines with J gene TRBJ1-5; unclear D gene. CDR3 length: 14 amino acids. The V gene's germline CDR1 is SGHRS and CDR2 YFSETQ. The V end lost 4 bases, the J end lost 2 bases, and 10 bases lay between the germline ends. The full variable domain, completed using reference TRBV5-1 and TRBJ1-5, is KAGVTQTPRYLIKTRGQQVTLSCSPISGHRSVSWYQQTPGQGLQFLFEYFSETQRNKGNFPGRFSGRQFSNSRSEMNVSTLELGDSALYLCASSIGGGNQPQHFGDGTRLSIL.

The rearrangement uses TRBV29-1 and TRBJ2-7; 9 bases align to TRBD2. Germline values: CDR1 SQVTM, CDR2 ANQGSEA. V dropped 4 bases and J dropped 7; count of bases not matched to a gene: 11. This CDR3 comprises 14 residues. The CDR3 bases are TGCAGCGTTGGGGGCGGGGGGGGAGTACGAGAGCAGTACTTC. This encodes CSVGGGGGVREQYF.

The chain joins TRBV27 to TRBJ2-1, with 12 bases identical to TRBD2. The germline gives CDR1 MNHEY, CDR2 SMNVEV (reference sequence). This CDR3 is 13 amino acids long. V shed 9 bases and J 8 bases; nucleotides not matched to a gene: 5. As DNA, the CDR3 is TGTGCCAGTAAAGGACTAGCGGGGTATGAGCAGTTCTTC. Amino acid sequence: CASKGLAGYEQFF.

CDR3 loop: CASSYTDEQYF. CDR3 nucleotides: TGTGCCAGCAGCTACACTGACGAGCAGTACTTC. The V gene is TRBV7-2, the J gene TRBJ2-7, with D uncertain. Germline V gene data show CDR1 as SGHTA and CDR2 as FQGNSA. Trimming took 4 bases from V and 5 from J, leaving 6 bases between them. The CDR3 spans 11 residues.